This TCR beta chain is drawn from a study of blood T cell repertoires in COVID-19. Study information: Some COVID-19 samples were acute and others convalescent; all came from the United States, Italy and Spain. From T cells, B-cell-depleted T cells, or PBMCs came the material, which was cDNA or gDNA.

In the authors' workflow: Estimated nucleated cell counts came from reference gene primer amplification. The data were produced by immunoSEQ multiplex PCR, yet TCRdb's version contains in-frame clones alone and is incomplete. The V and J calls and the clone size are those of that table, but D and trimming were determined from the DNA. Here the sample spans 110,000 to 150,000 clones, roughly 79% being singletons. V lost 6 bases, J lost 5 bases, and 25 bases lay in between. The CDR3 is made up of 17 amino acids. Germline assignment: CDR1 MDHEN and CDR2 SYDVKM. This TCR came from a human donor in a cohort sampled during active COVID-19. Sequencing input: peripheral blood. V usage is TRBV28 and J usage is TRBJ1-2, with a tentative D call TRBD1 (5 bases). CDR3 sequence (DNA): TGTGCCAGCAGCCCAGTTATGGGGGGGGGATCCGAATATGGCTACACCTTC. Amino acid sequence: CASSPVMGGGSEYGYTF.